These 23 T cell receptor beta chains were sequenced from one sample in a study of regulatory T cells in long-lasting Graves disease. Investigators prepared the TCR beta libraries by applying iRepertoire HTBI primers and Arm-PCR of CDR3 regions. TCRdb reanalysed the multiplex PCR reads using MiXCR and keeps one entry per CDR3 protein. The sample has approximately 480,000 distinct CDR3 sequences; roughly 17% are singletons. Time point meaning: newly diagnosed GD, antithyroid drugs for less than 3 months. From RNA extracted from PBMCs, the TCR library was made. These data also featured in a second study, about T cells in Graves' hyperthyroidism and ophthalmopathy.

This sample comprised peripheral blood mononuclear cells (PBMCs), obtained at new diagnosis, from a patient treated with antithyroid drugs. The receptor source for this set is a man aged 40-55 years with Graves disease.

In this sample, this clonotype turned up many times. A far larger clone is one base from this, pointing to a likely read error. This chain links TRBV5-1 with TRBJ2-1, with D possibly matching TRBD1 (5 bases). The germline V gene encodes CDR1 SGHRS and CDR2 YFSETQ. The CDR3 covers 14 residues. With 4 bases removed from V and 10 bases from J, the gap between germline ends came to 18 bases. The CDR3 is CASSAQERAYEQFF. CDR3 sequence (DNA): TGCGCCAGCAGCGCACAGGAACGGGCTTACGAGCAGTTCTTC.

There are many counts of this clonotype. The rearrangement links TRBV11-1 to TRBJ2-1; D uncertain. Germline CDR1 and CDR2: SGHAT and FQDESV (reference sequence). There are 16 residues in the CDR3. Between the trimmed V and J ends, which lost 5 bases and 1 base, there was a span of 15 bases. CDR3 loop: CASSHPPAASYNEQFF. DNA for the CDR3: TGTGCCAGCAGCCACCCGCCGGCGGCTTCCTACAATGAGCAGTTCTTC.

This clonotype was detected a few times. Here the CDR3 DNA reads TGTGCCAGCACGCCCGGGACTAGGGGTTCAAGCGCGTTCTTC. Translation: CASTPGTRGSSAFF. The chain joins TRBV12-3 or TRBV12-4 to TRBJ2-1, with 8 nucleotides matching TRBD2. V shed 7 bases and J 15 bases; nucleotides not matched to a gene: 17. The CDR3 has 14 amino acids.

The gene calls are TRBV19 and TRBJ2-1; the match to TRBD2 covers 9 bases. Germline V gene sequence: CDR1 LNHDA, CDR2 SQIVND (reference sequence). Trimming at V came to 5 bases and at J to 9 bases, leaving 5 bases not matched to a gene. The CDR3 sequence is 13 residues long. Here the CDR3 reads CASSRGGRGEQFF. The CDR3 DNA follows: TGTGCCAGTAGTCGGGGCGGGAGGGGTGAGCAGTTCTTC.

This clonotype was picked up a small number of times. This sequence joins TRBV28 and TRBJ2-5; 11 bases fit TRBD2. The length of the CDR3 is 15 residues. The germline gives CDR1 MDHEN, CDR2 SYDVKM. The trim removed 5 bases at V and 5 bases at J, leaving 7 bases unmatched. The CDR3 region has the DNA TGTGCCAGCAGTATACTAGCGGGAGTGGGGGAGACCCAGTACTTC. Amino acid sequence: CASSILAGVGETQYF.

This clonotype was recorded a few times. The gene calls are TRBV24-1 and TRBJ2-3, with TRBD2 matching 12 bases. V was clipped by 4 bases and J by 3 bases; unmatched bases: 10. Germline V gene sequence: CDR1 KGHDR, CDR2 SFDVKD. The CDR3 sequence is 18 residues long. CDR3 in amino acids: CATSDGTMTSGRTDTQYF. CDR3 nucleotides: TGTGCCACCAGTGACGGGACGATGACTAGCGGGAGAACAGATACGCAGTATTTT.

The J gene is TRBJ2-5, the V gene TRBV4-1, with D uncertain. The CDR3 loop spans 15 amino acids. V gave up 1 base and J gave up 5 bases, with 14 bases separating them. The germline V gene encodes CDR1 MGHRA and CDR2 YSYEKL. CDR3 in DNA: TGCGCCAGCAGCCAAGCCGCGCGGACCGGGGAGACCCAGTACTTC. This sequence encodes CASSQAARTGETQYF.

The table lists this clonotype with many counts. This chain uses TRBV18 with TRBJ2-5; D is ambiguous. The CDR3 spans 13 residues. Trimming removed 3 bases from V and 2 bases from J, with 7 bases in between. CDR1 is KGHSH, CDR2 LQKENI, per germline. The CDR3 DNA reads TGTGCCAGCTCACCTGGACGACAAGAGACCCAGTACTTC. It codes for CASSPGRQETQYF.

This clonotype was seen many times. The V gene is TRBV6-1, the J gene TRBJ2-1, with TRBD2 matching 9 bases. V gave up 4 bases and J gave up 0 bases; unmatched junction bases: 7. This CDR3 contains 17 residues. Germline values: CDR1 MNHNS, CDR2 SASEGT. CDR3 in amino acids: CASSGPSGTDSYNEQFF. The CDR3 DNA follows: TGTGCCAGCAGTGGGCCTAGCGGGACAGACTCCTACAATGAGCAGTTCTTC.

This clonotype was seen only a few times. The CDR3 loop reads CASSIGTAVGETQYF. In nucleotides, the CDR3 is TGTGCCAGTAGTATCGGGACAGCGGTCGGGGAGACCCAGTACTTC. V and J are TRBV19 and TRBJ2-5, with 7 bases that match TRBD1. J gave up 5 bases and V 3 bases, and 9 bases lay outside the gene matches. The CDR3 has 15 residues. CDR1 and CDR2 (germline): LNHDA, SQIVND (reference sequence).

Many counts were recorded for this clonotype. The chain couples TRBV7-9 to TRBJ2-7; perhaps TRBD1 as D (5 bases). V was pared by 5 bases and J by 5 bases, with 10 bases between. Germline CDR1 SEHNR, CDR2 FQNEAQ (reference sequence). CDR3 length: 12 residues. CDR3 loop: CASSEGVHEQYF. The CDR3, as DNA: TGTGCCAGCAGCGAAGGGGTCCACGAGCAGTACTTC.

V is TRBV10-3 and J is TRBJ2-7; 10 nucleotides align to TRBD2. Germline CDR1 ENHRY, CDR2 SYGVKD. The CDR3 loop spans 14 amino acids. Trimming cost V 11 bases and J 0 bases; bases outside gene matches: 7. This CDR3 reads CASNSGRSSYEQYF. CDR3 in DNA: TGTGCCTCTAATAGCGGGAGGAGCTCCTACGAGCAGTACTTC.

In this sample, this clonotype turned up many times. This chain connects TRBV6-6 to TRBJ1-1; D gene ambiguous. Trimming cost V 0 bases and J 0 bases, with 14 bases left between them. CDR1 is MNHNY, CDR2 SVGAGI, per germline (reference sequence). The CDR3 length is 17 residues. In nucleotides, the CDR3 is TGTGCCAGCAGTTACTCTAGTCAGGACCTCATGAACACTGAAGCTTTCTTT. Encoded protein: CASSYSSQDLMNTEAFF.

This clonotype occurred many times. V is TRBV27 and J is TRBJ2-1; D possibly uses TRBD1 or TRBD2 (5 bases each). Germline CDR1 and CDR2: MNHEY and SMNVEV (reference sequence). V gave up 5 bases and J gave up 5 bases, with 16 bases separating them. The CDR3 covers 15 residues. The CDR3 DNA is TGTGCCAGCAGTCCAGCCCCCGGGGCCCACAATGAGCAGTTCTTC. This sequence encodes CASSPAPGAHNEQFF.

This clonotype occurred a few times. This chain joins TRBV7-3 and TRBJ2-2; 8 positions match TRBD2. The CDR3 loop spans 15 amino acids. Germline assignment: CDR1 SGHTA and CDR2 FQGTGA. Unmatched junction bases numbered 5, after V lost 6 bases and J lost 2 bases. The DNA of the CDR3 is TGTGCCAGCAGTCGGAGCGGGGGTAACACCGGGGAGCTGTTTTTT. Translation gives CASSRSGGNTGELFF.

This clonotype was seen ten or more times. This sequence joins TRBV30 and TRBJ1-1; TRBD1 matches 9 bases. Trimming removed 3 bases from V and 5 bases from J; junction bases left unmatched: 10. The CDR3 length is 15 residues. Germline CDR1 reads GTSNPN; CDR2 reads SVGIG (reference sequence). This CDR3 reads CAWSYQGQGKTEAFF. The CDR3 DNA reads as TGTGCCTGGAGCTACCAGGGACAGGGCAAAACTGAAGCTTTCTTT.

The rearrangement joins TRBV5-4 to TRBJ2-3, with TRBD2 matching 7 bases. There are 16 residues in the CDR3. Germline CDR1 and CDR2: SGHNT and YYREEE (reference sequence). With 0 bases clipped from V and 1 base from J, the junction kept 5 bases outside the gene matches. This CDR3 reads CASSLGEGWGTDTQYF. The CDR3 DNA follows: TGTGCCAGCAGCTTGGGGGAGGGATGGGGCACAGATACGCAGTATTTT.

This clonotype has ten or more counts. The rearrangement uses TRBV3-1 and TRBJ2-7; D call uncertain. The CDR3 has 14 residues. CDR1 is LGHDT and CDR2 is YNNKEL in the germline V gene (reference sequence). V was cut by 2 bases and J by 5 bases, with 13 bases left in between. CDR3 protein: CASSQPGLRHEQYF. CDR3 coding DNA: TGTGCCAGCAGCCAACCCGGGCTGCGCCACGAGCAGTACTTC.

This clonotype was counted ten times or more. CDR3 DNA: TGTGCCAGCAGCCACGACAGGTTGGGCAATGAGCAGTTCTTC. Residues: CASSHDRLGNEQFF. The rearrangement joins TRBV27 to TRBJ2-1; D perhaps matches TRBD1 (6 bases). The CDR3 consists of 14 residues. V lost 6 bases to trimming and J lost 6 bases, with 15 bases between them. Germline V lookup: CDR1 MNHEY, CDR2 SMNVEV (reference sequence).

This clonotype turned up a few times. The genes are TRBV9 and TRBJ1-4; no clear D gene. The CDR3 has 15 amino acids. The germline CDR1 and CDR2 sequences are SGDLS and YYNGEE. Trimming pared 0 bases from V and 0 bases from J, leaving 6 bases between. CDR3 protein: CASSVGSATNEKLFF. The CDR3, as DNA: TGTGCCAGCAGCGTAGGGAGTGCAACTAATGAAAAACTGTTTTTT.

This clonotype was recorded many times. The chain uses TRBV20-1 and TRBJ2-3; the match to TRBD2 covers 7 bases. V lost 6 bases and J lost 7; bases outside the gene matches: 10. Germline lookup yields CDR1 DFQATT and CDR2 SNEGSKA (reference sequence). This CDR3 spans 13 amino acids. This CDR3 reads CSAPGLVLNTQYF. The CDR3 bases are TGCAGTGCGCCCGGACTAGTTCTCAATACGCAGTATTTT.

As regards this clonotype: This may come from a read error, since a much larger clone is one base off. The chain uses TRBV3-1 and TRBJ1-2; 7 bases align to TRBD1. CDR3 length: 14 amino acids. Per the germline V gene, CDR1 is LGHDT and CDR2 is YNNKEL (reference sequence). The DNA of the CDR3 is TGTGCCGGCAGCCAAGAACAGGGGTACTATGGCTACACCTTC. This gives the protein CAGSQEQGYYGYTF.

This clonotype was observed a few times. The chain employs TRBV5-1 and TRBJ2-6; 11 nucleotides match TRBD1. The CDR3 is 17 residues long. The V gene end was trimmed by 2 bases and the J gene end by 0 bases; junction bases not matched to a gene: 1. Per germline, CDR1 SGHRS and CDR2 YFSETQ. CDR3 sequence reads: CASSFGTGGSGANVLTF. CDR3 nucleotide sequence: TGCGCCAGCAGCTTCGGGACAGGGGGCTCTGGGGCCAACGTCCTGACTTTC.